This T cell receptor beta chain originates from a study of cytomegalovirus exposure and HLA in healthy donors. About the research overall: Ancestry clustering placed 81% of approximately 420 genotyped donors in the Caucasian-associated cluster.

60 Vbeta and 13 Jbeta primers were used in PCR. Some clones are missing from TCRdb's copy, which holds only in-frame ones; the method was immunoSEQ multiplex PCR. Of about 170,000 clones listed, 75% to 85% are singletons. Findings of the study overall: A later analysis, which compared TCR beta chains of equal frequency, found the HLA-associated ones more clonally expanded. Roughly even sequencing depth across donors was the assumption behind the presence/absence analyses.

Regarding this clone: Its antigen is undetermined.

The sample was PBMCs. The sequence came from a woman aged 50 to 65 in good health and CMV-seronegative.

Here the CDR3 DNA reads TGCGCCAGCAGTGTGGGACAGGGGTCTAATTCACCCCTCCACTTT. Residues: CASSVGQGSNSPLHF. The chain combines TRBV10-2 with TRBJ1-6; 10 positions agree with TRBD1. Looked up from germline, CDR1 is WSHSY and CDR2 is SAAADI. V shed 4 bases, J shed 6 bases, and the junction held 3 bases outside the gene matches. There are 15 residues in the CDR3.